This is a list of T cell receptor beta chains from one sample in a study of T cells in Graves' hyperthyroidism and ophthalmopathy. Using its own MiXCR run on the multiplex PCR reads, TCRdb lists one record per CDR3 protein. The table includes approximately 510,000 distinct CDR3 sequences, less than 25% detected once. The sequenced sample was blood. Receptors were obtained from a man between 18 and 29 years old with Graves' hyperthyroidism. The CDR3 runs from the conserved cysteine through the conserved F or W. Fields, in order: CDR3 DNA, CDR3 protein, clone size, D gene, J gene, V gene. D genes are given only for firm matches. The size field is filled for only some rows; it gives once, few, many or a size class.

CDR3nt: TGTGCCAGCAGTATCATTCCGGGACAGGGCGAGCAGTACTTC
CDR3aa: CASSIIPGQGEQYF
abundance: many
d_gene: TRBD1
j_gene: TRBJ2-7
v_gene: TRBV27

CDR3nt: TGTGCCAGCAGCTTTAGACAGGACCACTATGGCTACACCTTC
CDR3aa: CASSFRQDHYGYTF
abundance: many
d_gene: NA
j_gene: TRBJ1-2
v_gene: TRBV7-9

CDR3nt: TGTGCCAGTAGTGCCCGGACTGCAGAGACCCAGTACTTC
CDR3aa: CASSARTAETQYF
abundance: many
d_gene: NA
j_gene: TRBJ2-5
v_gene: TRBV19

CDR3nt: TGTGCCAGCAGCGTCTGGGACCTTAGCGGGGGAAGAAGCAATGAGCAGTTCTTC
CDR3aa: CASSVWDLSGGRSNEQFF
abundance: NA
d_gene: TRBD2
j_gene: TRBJ2-1
v_gene: TRBV11-1

CDR3nt: TGTGCCAGCAGCCATGGGATGCTAGCGGGTCAAGAGACCCAGTACTTC
CDR3aa: CASSHGMLAGQETQYF
abundance: NA
d_gene: TRBD2
j_gene: TRBJ2-5
v_gene: TRBV2

CDR3nt: TGCAGCGTTGTCGACGCCTACGAGCAGTACTTC
CDR3aa: CSVVDAYEQYF
abundance: many
d_gene: NA
j_gene: TRBJ2-7
v_gene: TRBV29-1

CDR3nt: TGTGCCAGCAGTTTTTGGGGGGTTATAAACACTGAAGCTTTCTTT
CDR3aa: CASSFWGVINTEAFF
abundance: NA
d_gene: NA
j_gene: TRBJ1-1
v_gene: TRBV28

CDR3nt: TGTGCCAGCAGGAACTTGGACAGAAGACAGCCCCAGCATTTT
CDR3aa: CASRNLDRRQPQHF
abundance: many
d_gene: NA
j_gene: TRBJ1-5
v_gene: TRBV28

CDR3nt: TGTGCCAGCAGCGGAAGGGACGCCCCAGGGGAGCAGTACTTC
CDR3aa: CASSGRDAPGEQYF
abundance: many
d_gene: NA
j_gene: TRBJ2-7
v_gene: TRBV7-8

CDR3nt: TGTGCCAGCAGTTTGGAGGCAGGGGGACAGCCCCAGCATTTT
CDR3aa: CASSLEAGGQPQHF
abundance: NA
d_gene: TRBD1
j_gene: TRBJ1-5
v_gene: TRBV12-3/TRBV12-4

CDR3nt: TGTGCCAGCAGTTTAGAGGCCGGGATCCAGCAGTACTTC
CDR3aa: CASSLEAGIQQYF
abundance: NA
d_gene: NA
j_gene: TRBJ2-7
v_gene: TRBV12-3/TRBV12-4

CDR3nt: TGTGCCAGCAAGAAGGGCCCGAACACCGGGGAGCTGTTTTTT
CDR3aa: CASKKGPNTGELFF
abundance: many
d_gene: NA
j_gene: TRBJ2-2
v_gene: TRBV2

CDR3nt: TGTGCCAGCAGCCAAGACACCGCGCCGGGGAGTGAGCAGTACTTC
CDR3aa: CASSQDTAPGSEQYF
abundance: NA
d_gene: NA
j_gene: TRBJ2-7
v_gene: TRBV3-1

CDR3nt: TGTGCCAGCAGCCAGCTGTCGGGAGGGCTCAGCAATCAGCCCCAGCATTTT
CDR3aa: CASSQLSGGLSNQPQHF
abundance: few
d_gene: NA
j_gene: TRBJ1-5
v_gene: TRBV12-3/TRBV12-4

CDR3nt: TGTGCCAGCAGCTTAGTAAGTTCCAACGAGCAGTACTTC
CDR3aa: CASSLVSSNEQYF
abundance: few
d_gene: NA
j_gene: TRBJ2-7
v_gene: TRBV11-2

CDR3nt: TGCAGCGTTGTCTGGCAACAGGGGGTCACTGAAGCTTTCTTT
CDR3aa: CSVVWQQGVTEAFF
abundance: many
d_gene: TRBD1
j_gene: TRBJ1-1
v_gene: TRBV29-1

CDR3nt: TGCGCCAGCAAAGGAGAGATCTCCTACGAGCAGTACTTC
CDR3aa: CASKGEISYEQYF
abundance: many
d_gene: NA
j_gene: TRBJ2-7
v_gene: TRBV5-1

CDR3nt: TGTGCCAGCAGGGGCCCCTCGGGCTACACCTTC
CDR3aa: CASRGPSGYTF
abundance: once
d_gene: NA
j_gene: TRBJ1-2
v_gene: TRBV12-3/TRBV12-4